The following is a T cell receptor beta chain sequence with its context. This entry is derived from a study of blood T cell repertoires in COVID-19. The germline V gene has CDR1 SGHRS and CDR2 YFSETQ. The CDR3 totals 15 residues. V gave up 0 bases and J gave up 1 base, with 11 bases separating them. In the source study's methods: From reference gene primer amplification, estimates of nucleated cell counts were derived. Sequencing used immunoSEQ multiplex PCR; TCRdb keeps in-frame clones, though not all of them. V, J and clone size are taken as reported in that table, and D and trimming were inferred from the DNA itself. The data show some 26,000 clones, with about 90% seen just once and about 8% held by the top ten.

The V call is TRBV5-1, the J call TRBJ2-7, with a possible D match to TRBD2 (6 bases). The TCR originated in a woman aged 45-59 years with active COVID-19. Specimen: peripheral blood. The CDR3 nucleotides read TGCGCCAGCAGCTTGGCGAGCGGGTATTCCTACGAGCAGTACTTC. Translating it yields CASSLASGYSYEQYF.